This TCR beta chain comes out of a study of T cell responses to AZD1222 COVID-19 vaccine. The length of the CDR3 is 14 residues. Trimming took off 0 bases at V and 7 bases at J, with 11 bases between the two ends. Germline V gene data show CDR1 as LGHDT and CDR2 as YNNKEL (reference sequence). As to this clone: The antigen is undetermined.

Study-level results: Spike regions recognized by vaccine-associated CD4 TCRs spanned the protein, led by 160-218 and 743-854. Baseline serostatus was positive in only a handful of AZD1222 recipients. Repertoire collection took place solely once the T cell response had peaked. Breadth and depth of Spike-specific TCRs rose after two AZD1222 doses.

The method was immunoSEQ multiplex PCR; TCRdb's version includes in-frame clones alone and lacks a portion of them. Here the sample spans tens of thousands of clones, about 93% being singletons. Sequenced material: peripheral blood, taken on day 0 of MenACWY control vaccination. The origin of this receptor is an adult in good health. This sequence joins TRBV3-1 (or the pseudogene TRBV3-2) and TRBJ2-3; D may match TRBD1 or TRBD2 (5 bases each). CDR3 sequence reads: CASSQESGGNTQYF. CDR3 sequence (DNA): TGTGCCAGCAGCCAAGAATCTGGGGGTAATACGCAGTATTTT.